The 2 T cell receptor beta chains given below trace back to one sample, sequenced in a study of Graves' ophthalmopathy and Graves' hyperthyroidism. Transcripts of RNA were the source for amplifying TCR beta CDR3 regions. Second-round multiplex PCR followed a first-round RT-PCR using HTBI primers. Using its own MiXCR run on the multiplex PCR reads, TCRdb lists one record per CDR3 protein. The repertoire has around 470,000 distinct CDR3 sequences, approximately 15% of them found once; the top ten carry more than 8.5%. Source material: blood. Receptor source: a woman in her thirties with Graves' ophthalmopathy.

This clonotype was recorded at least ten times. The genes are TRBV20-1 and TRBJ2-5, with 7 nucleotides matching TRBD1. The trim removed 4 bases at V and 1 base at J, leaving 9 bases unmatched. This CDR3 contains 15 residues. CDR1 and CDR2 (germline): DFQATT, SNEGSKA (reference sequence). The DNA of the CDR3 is TGCAGTGCTATAACGGGACAGCCACTCCAAGAGACCCAGTACTTC. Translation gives CSAITGQPLQETQYF.

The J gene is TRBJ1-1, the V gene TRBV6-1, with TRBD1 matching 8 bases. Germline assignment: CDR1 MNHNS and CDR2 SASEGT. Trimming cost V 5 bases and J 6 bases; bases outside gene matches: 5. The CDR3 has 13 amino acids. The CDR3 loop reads CASSPTGGPEAFF. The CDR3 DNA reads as TGTGCCAGCAGTCCAACAGGGGGGCCTGAAGCTTTCTTT.